The rows below give T cell receptor beta chains drawn from one sample of a study of cytomegalovirus exposure and HLA in healthy donors. Assay: immunoSEQ multiplex PCR; the TCRdb copy retains only in-frame clones and omits some. In all, the sample yields nearly 200,000 clones. Sequencing was carried out using PBMCs. These receptor sequences come from a boy aged 5 to 17 in good health and CMV-seronegative. Each CDR3 is given with its conserved first and last residue. Each record gives: V gene, D gene, J gene, CDR3 protein, CDR3 DNA. The D gene is left open where the match is weak.

v_gene: TRBV30; d_gene: TRBD1; j_gene: TRBJ1-1; CDR3aa: CAWASGQGWMTEAFF; CDR3nt: TGTGCCTGGGCCTCGGGACAGGGGTGGATGACTGAAGCTTTCTTT
v_gene: TRBV11-2; d_gene: NA; j_gene: TRBJ1-5; CDR3aa: CASSFDRDQPQHF; CDR3nt: TGTGCCAGCAGCTTTGACAGAGACCAGCCCCAGCATTTT
v_gene: TRBV7-3; d_gene: NA; j_gene: TRBJ1-2; CDR3aa: CASSLTSNGTPVDTF; CDR3nt: TGTGCCAGCAGCTTAACGAGCAATGGGACACCGGTAGACACCTTC
v_gene: TRBV15; d_gene: TRBD1; j_gene: TRBJ1-4; CDR3aa: CATSPDRGGEKLFF; CDR3nt: TGTGCCACCAGCCCCGACAGGGGAGGCGAAAAACTGTTTTTT
v_gene: TRBV5-1; d_gene: NA; j_gene: TRBJ1-2; CDR3aa: CASSLGQYGYTF; CDR3nt: TGCGCCAGCAGCTTGGGTCAGTATGGCTACACCTTC
v_gene: TRBV19; d_gene: NA; j_gene: TRBJ1-5; CDR3aa: CASYPAGGRHSNQPQHF; CDR3nt: TGTGCCTCTTACCCCGCCGGGGGGAGGCATAGCAATCAGCCCCAGCATTTT
v_gene: TRBV9; d_gene: TRBD1; j_gene: TRBJ1-2; CDR3aa: CASSDRDRVGGYTF; CDR3nt: TGTGCCAGCAGCGACCGGGACAGGGTGGGTGGCTACACCTTC
v_gene: TRBV19; d_gene: NA; j_gene: TRBJ2-2; CDR3aa: CASSSGELFF; CDR3nt: TGTGCCAGTTCCTCCGGGGAGCTGTTTTTT
v_gene: TRBV9; d_gene: NA; j_gene: TRBJ1-5; CDR3aa: CASSPSTNQPQHF; CDR3nt: TGTGCCAGCAGCCCGAGCACCAATCAGCCCCAGCATTTT
v_gene: TRBV15; d_gene: NA; j_gene: TRBJ2-2; CDR3aa: CATSRRGTQGTGELFF; CDR3nt: TGTGCCACCAGCAGGAGGGGGACGCAAGGGACCGGGGAGCTGTTTTTT
v_gene: TRBV28; d_gene: NA; j_gene: TRBJ1-4; CDR3aa: CASSSGDPGEEKLFF; CDR3nt: TGTGCCAGCAGTTCCGGTGACCCAGGGGAAGAAAAACTGTTTTTT
v_gene: TRBV6-5; d_gene: TRBD1; j_gene: TRBJ1-4; CDR3aa: CASSRQGATNEKLFF; CDR3nt: TGTGCCAGCAGTAGACAGGGGGCAACTAATGAAAAACTGTTTTTT
v_gene: TRBV7-6; d_gene: TRBD2; j_gene: TRBJ2-3; CDR3aa: CASSPGLGSVDTQYF; CDR3nt: TGTGCCAGCAGCCCGGGACTAGGATCGGTAGATACGCAGTATTTT
v_gene: TRBV7-8; d_gene: NA; j_gene: TRBJ1-4; CDR3aa: CASSLQGSLTNEKLFF; CDR3nt: TGTGCCAGCAGCTTGCAGGGGTCCCTTACTAATGAAAAACTGTTTTTT
v_gene: TRBV29-1; d_gene: NA; j_gene: TRBJ1-1; CDR3aa: CSVEVAPLNTEAFF; CDR3nt: TGCAGCGTTGAAGTTGCGCCTCTGAACACTGAAGCTTTCTTT
v_gene: TRBV5-1; d_gene: NA; j_gene: TRBJ2-1; CDR3aa: CASGRGNSYNEQFF; CDR3nt: TGCGCCAGCGGACGGGGGAACTCCTACAATGAGCAGTTCTTC
v_gene: TRBV13; d_gene: TRBD1; j_gene: TRBJ2-7; CDR3aa: CASSLGGTGPYEQYF; CDR3nt: TGTGCCAGCAGCTTAGGTGGGACAGGGCCCTACGAGCAGTACTTC
v_gene: TRBV27; d_gene: TRBD2; j_gene: TRBJ2-1; CDR3aa: CASSPSNGGANNEQFF; CDR3nt: TGTGCCAGCAGTCCCTCGAACGGGGGGGCTAACAATGAGCAGTTCTTC
v_gene: TRBV4-1; d_gene: TRBD2; j_gene: TRBJ2-3; CDR3aa: CASSQDLTAGGLDTQYF; CDR3nt: TGCGCCAGCAGCCAAGATCTCACAGCGGGGGGGCTGGATACGCAGTATTTT
v_gene: TRBV7-8; d_gene: TRBD1; j_gene: TRBJ1-6; CDR3aa: CASSLLGQGASPLHF; CDR3nt: TGTGCCAGCAGCTTATTGGGACAGGGGGCTTCACCCCTCCACTTT
v_gene: TRBV4-1; d_gene: NA; j_gene: TRBJ2-7; CDR3aa: CASSQDSVWYEQYF; CDR3nt: TGCGCCAGCAGCCAGGACAGTGTATGGTACGAGCAGTACTTC
v_gene: TRBV5-4; d_gene: NA; j_gene: TRBJ1-1; CDR3aa: CASVFGAEAFF; CDR3nt: TGTGCCAGCGTGTTCGGGGCTGAAGCTTTCTTT
v_gene: TRBV5-1; d_gene: NA; j_gene: TRBJ1-2; CDR3aa: CASSSSGDNYGYTF; CDR3nt: TGCGCCAGCAGCTCATCAGGGGATAACTATGGCTACACCTTC
v_gene: TRBV28; d_gene: TRBD1; j_gene: TRBJ1-1; CDR3aa: CASGDRGGTEAFF; CDR3nt: TGTGCCAGCGGAGACAGGGGAGGCACTGAAGCTTTCTTT
v_gene: TRBV27; d_gene: TRBD1; j_gene: TRBJ2-7; CDR3aa: CASRTGGSVNEQYF; CDR3nt: TGTGCCAGCAGAACAGGGGGCTCGGTAAACGAGCAGTACTTC
v_gene: TRBV9; d_gene: NA; j_gene: TRBJ2-2; CDR3aa: CASSVVTAGELFF; CDR3nt: TGTGCCAGCAGCGTAGTGACAGCCGGGGAGCTGTTTTTT
v_gene: TRBV30; d_gene: NA; j_gene: TRBJ1-1; CDR3aa: CASRATDMNTEAFF; CDR3nt: TGTGCCTCAAGAGCTACAGACATGAACACTGAAGCTTTCTTT
v_gene: TRBV28; d_gene: NA; j_gene: TRBJ2-7; CDR3aa: CASTDGGRRYEQYF; CDR3nt: TGTGCCAGCACTGATGGGGGGAGACGCTACGAGCAGTACTTC
v_gene: TRBV28; d_gene: TRBD1; j_gene: TRBJ1-2; CDR3aa: CASSLQGAVGYTF; CDR3nt: TGTGCCAGCAGTTTACAGGGGGCGGTTGGCTACACCTTC
v_gene: TRBV6-6; d_gene: TRBD1; j_gene: TRBJ1-2; CDR3aa: CASSYGDRVGGYTF; CDR3nt: TGTGCCAGCAGTTACGGGGACAGGGTAGGCGGCTACACCTTC
v_gene: TRBV11-1; d_gene: TRBD2; j_gene: TRBJ2-7; CDR3aa: CASSFRTRGGPYEQYF; CDR3nt: TGTGCCAGCAGCTTCCGAACACGGGGGGGACCCTACGAGCAGTACTTC
v_gene: TRBV15; d_gene: NA; j_gene: TRBJ2-1; CDR3aa: CATSRGSGEQFF; CDR3nt: TGTGCCACCAGCAGAGGCTCAGGGGAGCAGTTCTTC
v_gene: TRBV5-1; d_gene: NA; j_gene: TRBJ1-1; CDR3aa: CASSLLQNMNTEAFF; CDR3nt: TGCGCCAGCAGCTTGTTACAGAATATGAACACTGAAGCTTTCTTT
v_gene: TRBV19; d_gene: NA; j_gene: TRBJ2-7; CDR3aa: CASSISSSEQYF; CDR3nt: TGTGCCAGTAGTATAAGCTCGTCCGAGCAGTACTTC
v_gene: TRBV7-8; d_gene: NA; j_gene: TRBJ2-1; CDR3aa: CASSPRDNNEQFF; CDR3nt: TGTGCCAGCAGCCCCCGGGACAACAATGAGCAGTTCTTC
v_gene: TRBV5-6; d_gene: TRBD2; j_gene: TRBJ2-4; CDR3aa: CASRTKGLAGGQGFIQYF; CDR3nt: TGTGCCAGCAGAACCAAGGGACTAGCGGGGGGCCAGGGTTTCATTCAGTACTTC
v_gene: TRBV6-1; d_gene: NA; j_gene: TRBJ2-5; CDR3aa: CASSEGGLRIKETQYF; CDR3nt: TGTGCCAGCAGTGAAGGGGGCCTTCGAATCAAAGAGACCCAGTACTTC
v_gene: TRBV4-3; d_gene: NA; j_gene: TRBJ2-7; CDR3aa: CASSLSRTVSYEQYF; CDR3nt: TGCGCCAGCAGCCTGTCAAGGACAGTGTCCTACGAGCAGTACTTC
v_gene: TRBV30; d_gene: NA; j_gene: TRBJ1-2; CDR3aa: CAWSVLSDGYGYTF; CDR3nt: TGTGCCTGGAGTGTACTCTCCGATGGCTATGGCTACACCTTC
v_gene: TRBV5-1; d_gene: NA; j_gene: TRBJ2-7; CDR3aa: CASSLGGTRPYEQYF; CDR3nt: TGCGCCAGCAGCTTGGGGGGGACAAGACCCTACGAGCAGTACTTC
v_gene: TRBV7-9; d_gene: TRBD1; j_gene: TRBJ2-2; CDR3aa: CASSLTRGSGELFF; CDR3nt: TGTGCCAGCAGCTTAACCAGGGGGTCCGGGGAGCTGTTTTTT
v_gene: TRBV6-1; d_gene: NA; j_gene: TRBJ1-2; CDR3aa: CASTGGFNYGYTF; CDR3nt: TGTGCCAGCACCGGGGGATTTAACTATGGCTACACCTTC
v_gene: TRBV19; d_gene: TRBD1; j_gene: TRBJ1-2; CDR3aa: CASSPGRDRRDYTF; CDR3nt: TGTGCCAGTAGTCCAGGGAGGGACAGGAGGGACTACACCTTC
v_gene: TRBV5-1; d_gene: NA; j_gene: TRBJ1-2; CDR3aa: CASSETPDDFGNYGYTF; CDR3nt: TGCGCCAGCAGCGAAACTCCGGATGATTTCGGGAACTATGGCTACACCTTC
v_gene: TRBV4-1; d_gene: TRBD1; j_gene: TRBJ2-7; CDR3aa: CASSQEGPGQGGFYEQYF; CDR3nt: TGCGCCAGCAGCCAAGAAGGGCCTGGACAGGGCGGATTCTACGAGCAGTACTTC
v_gene: TRBV5-6; d_gene: TRBD1; j_gene: TRBJ1-5; CDR3aa: CASSLAGTGDQPQHF; CDR3nt: TGTGCCAGCAGCTTAGCGGGGACAGGTGATCAGCCCCAGCATTTT
v_gene: TRBV28; d_gene: TRBD2; j_gene: TRBJ2-7; CDR3aa: CASSLGGSPEQYF; CDR3nt: TGTGCCAGCAGTTTGGGGGGGTCGCCCGAGCAGTACTTC
v_gene: TRBV10-1; d_gene: NA; j_gene: TRBJ1-6; CDR3aa: CASSDPGFGNSPLHF; CDR3nt: TGCGCCAGCAGTGACCCGGGGTTCGGGAATTCACCCCTCCACTTT
v_gene: TRBV11-2; d_gene: TRBD2; j_gene: TRBJ2-5; CDR3aa: CASSPIEGLAGPYF; CDR3nt: TGTGCCAGCAGCCCCATAGAGGGACTAGCGGGGCCGTACTTC
v_gene: TRBV11-2; d_gene: NA; j_gene: TRBJ1-3; CDR3aa: CASSLVSTPSSGNTIYF; CDR3nt: TGTGCCAGCAGCTTAGTGAGCACTCCGAGCTCTGGAAACACCATATATTTT
v_gene: TRBV2; d_gene: NA; j_gene: TRBJ2-7; CDR3aa: CASSESSGGGTYEQYF; CDR3nt: TGTGCCAGCAGTGAAAGTTCGGGGGGCGGTACCTACGAGCAGTACTTC
v_gene: TRBV7-6; d_gene: NA; j_gene: TRBJ1-4; CDR3aa: CASSLVGGIRKGEEKLFF; CDR3nt: TGTGCCAGCAGCTTAGTTGGGGGGATAAGGAAGGGAGAAGAAAAACTGTTTTTT
v_gene: TRBV29-1; d_gene: NA; j_gene: TRBJ2-7; CDR3aa: CSVVGEGVDYEQYF; CDR3nt: TGCAGCGTTGTCGGGGAGGGGGTGGACTACGAGCAGTACTTC
v_gene: TRBV6-5; d_gene: TRBD1; j_gene: TRBJ1-3; CDR3aa: CASTEDRLSGNTIYF; CDR3nt: TGTGCCAGCACCGAGGACAGGCTCTCTGGAAACACCATATATTTT